This T cell receptor beta chain came from a study of radiation and T cells in renal cell carcinoma. Study results and caveats: Irradiated tumors held more dominant CDR3 motifs than control tumors. Compared with controls, irradiated tumors showed greater TCR clonality.

Treatment meaning: treatment-naive control, cytoreductive nephrectomy. This renal cell carcinoma was of the clear cell type. Controls included a few female and 10 or so male donors, resected 2011 to 2014. As for this clone: The target antigen is unknown.

Assay used: immunoSEQ multiplex PCR; TCRdb lists only in-frame clones, some missing. The table includes approximately 25,000 clones, over 50% detected once. Germline V gene sequence: CDR1 SGDLS, CDR2 YYNGEE. The CDR3 consists of 16 residues. V was clipped by 0 bases and J by 7 bases; unmatched bases: 12. The chain links TRBV9 to TRBJ2-5; 7 nucleotides agree with TRBD2. The source is a human donor with renal cell carcinoma. This material consisted of tumor tissue, taken from a patient whose treatment was nephrectomy without radiotherapy. CDR3 sequence reads: CASSVGGRGPDGTQYF. Written as DNA, the CDR3 is TGTGCCAGCAGCGTAGGAGGGAGGGGACCCGACGGGACCCAGTACTTC.